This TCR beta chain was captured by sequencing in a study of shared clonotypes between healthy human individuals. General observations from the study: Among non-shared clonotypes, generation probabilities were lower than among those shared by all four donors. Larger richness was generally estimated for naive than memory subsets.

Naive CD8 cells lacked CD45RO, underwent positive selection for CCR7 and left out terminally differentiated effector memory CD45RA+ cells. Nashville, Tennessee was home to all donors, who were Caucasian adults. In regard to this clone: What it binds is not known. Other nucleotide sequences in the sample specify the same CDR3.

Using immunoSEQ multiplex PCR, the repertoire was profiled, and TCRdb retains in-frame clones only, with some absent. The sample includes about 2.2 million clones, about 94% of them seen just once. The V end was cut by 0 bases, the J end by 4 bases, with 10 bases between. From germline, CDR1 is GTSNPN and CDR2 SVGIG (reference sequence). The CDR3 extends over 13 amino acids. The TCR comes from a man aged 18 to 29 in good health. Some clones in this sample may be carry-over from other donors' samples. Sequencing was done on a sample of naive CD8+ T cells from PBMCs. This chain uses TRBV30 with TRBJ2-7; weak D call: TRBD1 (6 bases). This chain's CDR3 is CAWSVGQGYEQYF. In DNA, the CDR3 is TGTGCCTGGAGTGTAGGCCAGGGGTACGAGCAGTACTTC.